This T cell receptor (beta chain) was identified in a study of T cells in Graves' hyperthyroidism and ophthalmopathy. Between the trimmed V and J ends, which lost 5 bases and 4 bases, there was a span of 17 bases. CDR3 length equals 16 residues. Germline V gene lookup returns CDR1 LNHNV and CDR2 YYDKDF (reference sequence). Amplified TCR beta CDR3 regions came from RNA transcripts. HTBI primers were the set used in a first-round RT-PCR of the TCR CDR3. TCRdb used MiXCR to reprocess the multiplex PCR reads, holding one entry per CDR3 protein. The sample holds around 690,000 distinct CDR3 sequences, 15% to 20% seen once. Not enrolled were patients with uncontrolled infection, other autoimmune disease, pregnancy or lactation. At least ten counts were recorded for this clonotype.

The genes are TRBV15 and TRBJ1-4, with a weak D call TRBD1 (6 bases). Sequenced: blood. The TCR was taken from a man in his fifties with Graves' hyperthyroidism. The chain's CDR3 is CATSRVEGVINEKLFF. The CDR3 DNA reads TGTGCCACCAGCCGGGTTGAGGGGGTCATTAATGAAAAACTGTTTTTT.